Given below is one TCR beta chain in context. Method: immunoSEQ multiplex PCR; TCRdb's copy keeps in-frame clones and lacks some. The sample holds about 490,000 clones, roughly 85% seen once. This sample was taken from a study of blood T cell repertoires in COVID-19. Study background: There were acute and convalescent COVID-19 samples, and they came from the United States, Italy and Spain.

With 3 bases removed from V and 5 bases from J, the gap between germline ends came to 16 bases. Germline loops: CDR1 MNHNS, CDR2 SASEGT. This CDR3 is 15 amino acids long. The chain has TRBV6-1 and TRBJ2-5, with a weak D call TRBD1 (7 bases). The receptor was isolated from a human donor in a cohort sampled during active COVID-19. Sequenced material: peripheral blood. Here the CDR3 reads CASSEETGTWETQYF. For the CDR3, the DNA is TGTGCCAGCAGTGAGGAGACAGGGACTTGGGAGACCCAGTACTTC.